A selection of T cell receptor beta chains follows, all from one sample in a study of T cells in Graves' hyperthyroidism and ophthalmopathy. TCRdb re-analysed the multiplex PCR reads in MiXCR, keeping a single row per CDR3 protein. The table includes almost 350,000 distinct CDR3 sequences, 15% to 20% detected once. The sequenced sample was blood. The receptors originated from a woman between 40 and 55 years old with Graves' ophthalmopathy. Each CDR3 is given with its conserved first and last residue.

v_gene | CDR3aa
TRBV6-5 | CASSNLREPQHF
TRBV11-3 | CASSLGTLDRGVYSNQPQHF
TRBV19 | CASSIVGGLMNTEAFF
TRBV20-1 | CSGGSSGRAWQQYF
TRBV4-1 | CASSQGGSQPQHF
TRBV28 | CASSFGSRLGGSLVVNTEAFF
TRBV30 | CAWGAGANVLTF
TRBV11-1 | CASSLRASGYTGELFF
TRBV6-1 | CASGGTGGAYGYTF
TRBV10-2 | CASSEGLGSYQPQLF
TRBV12-3/TRBV12-4 | CASSPASGGRGQPQHF
TRBV30 | CAWLGVDRAGYGYTF
TRBV20-1 | CSAGGSTGFNQPQHF
TRBV2 | CASSGSKPPNEQFF
TRBV10-3 | CAISATTGRTEAFF
TRBV28 | CASSYGGHYGYTF
TRBV18 | CASSPRTGGNTEAFF
TRBV28 | CASSLPSGGRETQYF
TRBV7-2 | CASSLAVLAGDNSYEQYF
TRBV20-1 | CSARGLRGSNQPQHF
TRBV6-5 | CASSYFPDRGNTYEQYF
TRBV5-4 | CASSPPGLRDTGELFF
TRBV10-3 | CAISESGQGKTGELFF
TRBV9 | CASSPPGTGNTGELFF
TRBV11-2 | CASSLGRGLVGSYEQYF
TRBV7-8 | CASSLSLQETQYF
TRBV7-8 | CASSLTQTGELFF
TRBV5-1 | CASSPDRTRGNTIYF
TRBV20-1 | CSAGVGSGRGETQYF
TRBV6-1 | CASKTGGYTF
TRBV5-1 | CASSLVGTRGIGELFF
TRBV28 | CASREQGQKNYEQYF
TRBV7-3 | CASSPRLRGGSGANVLTF
TRBV6-2/TRBV6-3 | CASRPSSGTEAFF
TRBV7-8 | CASSSTGWEQYF
TRBV5-1 | CASSNRVEEKLFF
TRBV15 | CATSRNPVRSNTIYF
TRBV29-1 | CSVFGSFGELFF
TRBV10-3 | CAISENRGGNQPQHF
TRBV5-6 | CASSLVVTVNTEAFF
TRBV14 | CASSQVTVGRAFF
TRBV9 | CASSVRGNSYEQYF